Included here is one T cell receptor beta chain sequence, with context. The source of the sample is a study of PD-L1 blockade in urothelial cancer. This sample's time point: peripheral blood 6 weeks after treatment start. The method was immunoSEQ multiplex PCR; TCRdb's version includes in-frame clones alone and lacks a portion of them. The sample has nearly 45,000 clones; approximately 82% are singletons. With 2 bases removed from V and 0 bases from J, the gap between germline ends came to 7 bases. Germline loops: CDR1 MDHEN, CDR2 SYDVKM. This CDR3 is built from 14 residues. The sequences come from PBMCs, collected around atezolizumab (anti-PD-L1) treatment. The source of this sequence is a man aged 55 to 69 with urothelial cancer. This sequence joins TRBV28 and TRBJ1-2, with no clear D. The CDR3 DNA reads as TGTGCCAGCAGTTTAGCGGAAGCTAACTATGGCTACACCTTC. This codes for CASSLAEANYGYTF.